This TCR beta chain was retrieved from a study of neoadjuvant nivolumab and ipilimumab in lung cancer. Study-wide points: Pathologic regression was not significantly tied to TCR clonality. Higher pretherapy blood TCR richness went with higher resected-tumor richness.

A word on this clone: Its antigen is not identified.

With 0 bases clipped from V and 2 bases from J, the junction kept 14 bases outside the gene matches. This CDR3 region has 19 residues. Germline V gene sequence: CDR1 LGHNA, CDR2 YNFKEQ. TCRdb's table, derived via immunoSEQ multiplex PCR, lists solely in-frame clones and lacks some. The sample includes more than 8,000 clones, around 85% of them seen just once. Sequencing was performed on peripheral blood, taken before neoadjuvant nivolumab, alone or with ipilimumab. This TCR was recovered from an adult with non-small cell lung cancer. The J gene is TRBJ2-7, the V gene TRBV4-2; 9 nucleotides line up with TRBD2. CDR3 sequence: CASSQDVVAGAPLTYEQYF. DNA for the CDR3: TGTGCCAGCAGCCAAGATGTGGTAGCGGGGGCCCCACTTACCTACGAGCAGTACTTC.